The next 32 T cell receptor beta chains were all read from a single sample in a study of OX40 agonist ivuxolimab in advanced cancers. Some clones are missing from TCRdb's copy, which holds only in-frame ones; the method was immunoSEQ multiplex PCR. The sample has 70,000 or so clones, around 91% seen once. Sequencing was performed on CD4+ or CD8+ T cells sorted from blood, taken in a trial of the OX40 agonist ivuxolimab. These receptors were obtained from an adult with an advanced solid tumor such as melanoma, head and neck, liver or kidney cancer.

The V and J genes are TRBV2 and TRBJ1-6, with D perhaps TRBD1 (5 bases). V lost 6 bases, J lost 7 bases, and 16 bases lay in between. The V gene's germline CDR1 is SNHLY and CDR2 FYNNEI. The CDR3 contains 15 residues. CDR3 in DNA: TGTGCCAGCAGGAAGCCGGAGGGGATGAATTCACCCCTCCACTTT. It specifies CASRKPEGMNSPLHF. Full variable domain (remainder filled in from reference TRBV2 and TRBJ1-6): EPEVTQTPSHQVTQMGQEVILRCVPISNHLYFYWYRQILGQKVEFLVSFYNNEISEKSEIFDDQFSVERPDGSNFTLKIRSTKLEDSAMYFCASRKPEGMNSPLHFGNGTRLTVT.

The genes are TRBV10-3 and TRBJ2-3, with D unresolved. Trimming left V 10 bases short and J 6 bases short, with 20 bases between. The length of the CDR3 is 14 residues. Germline CDR1 and CDR2: ENHRY and SYGVKD. This CDR3 reads CATIEGFSGDTQYF. The CDR3 bases are TGTGCCACTATAGAAGGGTTTTCGGGCGATACGCAGTATTTT.

This clone appeared once. This chain links TRBV27 with TRBJ2-1; 10 positions agree with TRBD2. The CDR3 sequence is 17 residues long. V lost 5 bases, J lost 0 bases, and 7 bases stayed unmatched. Germline values: CDR1 MNHEY, CDR2 SMNVEV (reference sequence). The CDR3 DNA reads TGTGCCAGCAGTCCCGGACTAGCGGTGTACTCCTACAATGAGCAGTTCTTC. Amino acids: CASSPGLAVYSYNEQFF.

The J gene is TRBJ2-1, the V gene TRBV9, with 7 positions matching TRBD2. Trimming at V came to 4 bases and at J to 8 bases, leaving 12 bases not matched to a gene. CDR3 size: 15 residues. Germline CDR1 is SGDLS and CDR2 is YYNGEE. The chain's CDR3 is CASSLDEGGLDEQFF. The CDR3 nucleotides are TGTGCCAGCAGCCTAGACGAGGGAGGGCTCGATGAGCAGTTCTTC.

This clone has more than one count but fewer than ten. V usage is TRBV7-3 and J usage is TRBJ2-1; 10 bases fit TRBD2. Per the germline V gene, CDR1 is SGHTA and CDR2 is FQGTGA. This CDR3 spans 15 amino acids. V trimming: 3 bases; J trimming: 5 bases; junction bases outside the gene matches: 4. The CDR3 DNA reads TGTGCCAGCAGCTTCTCACTAGCGGGACACAATGAGCAGTTCTTC. Translating it yields CASSFSLAGHNEQFF.

The chain combines TRBV2 with TRBJ2-1; D is perhaps TRBD1 (5 bases). From germline, CDR1 is SNHLY and CDR2 FYNNEI. V shed 4 bases and J shed 1 base, with 14 bases lying between them. The length of the CDR3 is 16 residues. The DNA for the CDR3 is TGTGCCAGCAGTGGACAGCCGCCCGCATCCTACAATGAGCAGTTCTTC. It codes for CASSGQPPASYNEQFF.

This clone was observed a handful of times. The V and J genes are TRBV19 and TRBJ2-7; D is possibly TRBD2 (6 bases). V lost 3 bases and J lost 3, with 9 bases in between. The CDR3 length is 13 residues. The V gene's germline CDR1 is LNHDA and CDR2 SQIVND (reference sequence). CDR3 sequence reads: CASSMGLYYEQYF. CDR3 DNA: TGTGCCAGTAGTATGGGACTGTACTACGAGCAGTACTTC.

This chain links TRBV13 with TRBJ2-3; D may be TRBD2 (6 bases). The germline V gene encodes CDR1 PRHDT and CDR2 FYEKMQ (reference sequence). V gave up 5 bases and J gave up 3 bases, with 18 bases separating them. The CDR3 covers 16 residues. CDR3 DNA: TGTGCCAGCAGCCCGGGGGTGGCCCCCTCGACAGATACGCAGTATTTT. Its protein is CASSPGVAPSTDTQYF. The full variable domain, with the rest looked up from reference TRBV13 and TRBJ2-3, is AAGVIQSPRHLIKEKRETATLKCYPIPRHDTVYWYQQGPGQDPQFLISFYEKMQSDKGSIPDRFSAQQFSDYHSELNMSSLELGDSALYFCASSPGVAPSTDTQYFGPGTRLTVL.

Worth noting for this clone: The same CDR3 can be traced to other DNA sequences in this sample. J is TRBJ1-5 and V is TRBV27; D remains unclear. This CDR3 is 13 amino acids long. The ends were cut back, 3 bases at V and 3 bases at J, with 6 bases in the middle. Germline loops: CDR1 MNHEY, CDR2 SMNVEV (reference sequence). CDR3 loop: CASSLGSNQPQHF. Written as DNA, the CDR3 is TGTGCCAGCAGTTTGGGATCCAATCAGCCCCAGCATTTT.

This clone was recorded a few times. This rearrangement joins TRBV6-5 to TRBJ1-5; no firm D call. The CDR3 is 13 residues long. Germline V CDR1 and CDR2: MNHEY, SVGAGI. Between the trimmed V and J ends, which lost 6 bases and 6 bases, there was a span of 12 bases. The CDR3 DNA is TGTGCCAGCAGAGCTACGGAAACTCAGCCCCAGCATTTT. Translation: CASRATETQPQHF.

V and J are TRBV7-9 and TRBJ2-7; D is unresolved. Germline loops: CDR1 SEHNR, CDR2 FQNEAQ (reference sequence). This CDR3 is built from 12 residues. Trimming shortened V by 1 base and J by 7 bases, and 8 bases separated the two germline ends. The CDR3 DNA reads as TGTGCCAGCAGCTTAGTATTGGAGGAGCAGTACTTC. Residues: CASSLVLEEQYF. Complete variable domain (other parts from reference TRBV7-9 and TRBJ2-7): DTGVSQNPRHKITKRGQNVTFRCDPISEHNRLYWYRQTLGQGPEFLTYFQNEAQLEKSRLLSDRFSAERPKGSFSTLEIQRTEQGDSAMYLCASSLVLEEQYFGPGTRLTVT.

The CDR3 nucleotides are TGTGCCAGCAGCTTGGGCCAAATGAACACTGAAGCTTTCTTT. Its translation is CASSLGQMNTEAFF. V is TRBV5-4 and J is TRBJ1-1, with D unclear. With 0 bases removed from V and 0 bases from J, the gap between germline ends came to 6 bases. Germline CDR1 SGHNT, CDR2 YYREEE (reference sequence). The CDR3 spans 14 residues.

The genes are TRBV14 and TRBJ2-1, with D hard to call. There are 11 residues in the CDR3. Germline-derived CDR1 and CDR2 are SGHDN and FVKESK. Trimming removed 1 base from V and 10 bases from J, with 5 bases in between. CDR3: CASSQGPEQFF. CDR3 nucleotide sequence: TGTGCCAGCAGCCAAGGGCCGGAGCAGTTCTTC.

The rearrangement uses TRBV19 and TRBJ2-1, with TRBD2 matching 10 bases. The V gene's germline CDR1 is LNHDA and CDR2 SQIVND (reference sequence). Trimming took 6 bases from V and 4 from J; bases not matched to a gene: 6. The CDR3 spans 15 residues. Here the CDR3 reads CASRESGGAYNEQFF. The CDR3 DNA reads TGTGCCAGTAGGGAAAGCGGGGGGGCTTACAATGAGCAGTTCTTC.

The sample holds one count of this clone. V gene TRBV19 combines with J gene TRBJ1-2, with D possibly TRBD1 on 5 matching bases. Trimming cost V 7 bases and J 4 bases, with 13 bases left between them. CDR1 is LNHDA, CDR2 SQIVND, per germline (reference sequence). The CDR3 is 13 residues long. Here the CDR3 reads CASKGFSSYGYTF. In DNA, the CDR3 is TGTGCCAGTAAGGGGTTCTCAAGCTATGGCTACACCTTC.

The chain employs TRBV27 and TRBJ1-5; D gene unclear. CDR1 is MNHEY, CDR2 SMNVEV, per germline (reference sequence). With 5 bases removed from V and 6 bases from J, the gap between germline ends came to 8 bases. The CDR3 is 12 amino acids. CDR3 region: CASSPWGQPQHF. The CDR3, as DNA: TGTGCCAGCAGTCCCTGGGGTCAGCCCCAGCATTTT.

This clone was counted a single time. This rearrangement joins TRBV4-2 to TRBJ2-1; a possible D gene is TRBD2 (6 bases). Germline loops: CDR1 LGHNA, CDR2 YNFKEQ. V was pared by 1 base and J by 2 bases, with 12 bases between. The CDR3 sequence is 16 residues long. Here the CDR3 reads CASSQALADPYNEQFF. CDR3 coding DNA: TGTGCCAGCAGCCAAGCACTAGCCGATCCCTACAATGAGCAGTTCTTC.

V gene TRBV6-6 combines with J gene TRBJ1-3; D uncertain. The CDR3 loop spans 15 amino acids. The V gene's germline CDR1 is MNHNY and CDR2 SVGAGI (reference sequence). V was trimmed by 0 bases and J by 0 bases, leaving 6 bases between them. The CDR3 nucleotides are TGTGCCAGCAGTTACTCCGTCTCCTCTGGAAACACCATATATTTT. Translating it yields CASSYSVSSGNTIYF.

The gene calls are TRBV7-6 and TRBJ2-1, with 9 bases fitting TRBD2. The CDR3 consists of 15 residues. In germline, CDR1 is SGHVS, CDR2 FNYEAQ. V was pared by 2 bases and J by 5 bases, with 4 bases of the junction left unmatched. The CDR3 nucleotides are TGTGCCAGCAGCTTACAAGCGGGAGGTCACAATGAGCAGTTCTTC. Encoded protein: CASSLQAGGHNEQFF.

The chain has TRBV27 and TRBJ2-7; D gene unclear. This CDR3 comprises 11 residues. V lost 8 bases, J lost 5 bases, and 10 bases lay in between. The germline gives CDR1 MNHEY, CDR2 SMNVEV (reference sequence). The CDR3 loop is CASWEGNEQYF. The CDR3 bases are TGTGCCAGCTGGGAAGGTAACGAGCAGTACTTC.

The V call is TRBV28, the J call TRBJ2-4, with D unresolved. This CDR3 comprises 15 residues. Germline V lookup: CDR1 MDHEN, CDR2 SYDVKM. Deletions cut 6 bases from V and 3 bases from J, with 15 bases between. The CDR3 here is CASRTLGIGKNIQYF. Written as DNA, the CDR3 is TGTGCCAGCAGAACTTTAGGGATCGGCAAAAACATTCAGTACTTC.

The chain couples TRBV7-2 to TRBJ2-1; no firm D call. V was shortened by 1 base and J by 8 bases, with 12 bases between the two germline ends. CDR3 size: 14 residues. CDR1 and CDR2 (germline): SGHTA, FQGNSA. The CDR3 sequence is CASSLGISRYEQFF. The CDR3 DNA sequence: TGTGCCAGCAGCTTAGGAATTAGCAGGTATGAGCAGTTCTTC.

The chain links TRBV27 to TRBJ1-1, with D tentatively TRBD1 (5 bases). CDR1 MNHEY and CDR2 SMNVEV come from the germline V gene (reference sequence). Trimming took off 4 bases at V and 0 bases at J, with 21 bases between the two ends. CDR3 length: 18 residues. CDR3 sequence (DNA): TGTGCCAGCAGTTCAATAGGAGGGACGCCGCGAATGAACACTGAAGCTTTCTTT. It codes for CASSSIGGTPRMNTEAFF.

This rearrangement joins TRBV7-9 to TRBJ1-6, with 8 bases matching TRBD1. Looked up from germline, CDR1 is SEHNR and CDR2 is FQNEAQ (reference sequence). This CDR3 has 15 amino acids. Trimming at V came to 1 base and at J to 8 bases, leaving 4 bases not matched to a gene. The CDR3 reads CASSLVGQGYSPLHF. CDR3 DNA: TGTGCCAGCAGCTTAGTCGGACAGGGCTATTCACCCCTCCACTTT. Looking up the rest from reference TRBV7-9 and TRBJ1-6 gives the full variable domain: DTGVSQNPRHKITKRGQNVTFRCDPISEHNRLYWYRQTLGQGPEFLTYFQNEAQLEKSRLLSDRFSAERPKGSFSTLEIQRTEQGDSAMYLCASSLVGQGYSPLHFGNGTRLTVT.

The chain links TRBV6-6 to TRBJ2-7, with TRBD2 as a possible D gene (5 bases). Germline V gene data show CDR1 as MNHNY and CDR2 as SVGAGI (reference sequence). CDR3 length: 12 residues. The V end was cut by 2 bases, the J end by 6 bases, with 8 bases between. The CDR3 spells CASSYPTSEQYF. In nucleotides, the CDR3 is TGTGCCAGCAGTTACCCTACTAGCGAGCAGTACTTC.

This chain links TRBV6-6 with TRBJ1-2; 8 bases agree with TRBD1. Trimming cost V 6 bases and J 10 bases; bases outside gene matches: 16. The CDR3 runs 15 residues. Germline-derived CDR1 and CDR2 are MNHNY and SVGAGI (reference sequence). CDR3 nucleotide sequence: TGTGCCAGCAGATTGCAACGGACAGGGTCAGATCACTACACCTTC. Its protein is CASRLQRTGSDHYTF.

The chain joins TRBV4-2 to TRBJ1-5; D not certain. This CDR3 has 15 residues. The V gene lost 0 bases and the J gene lost 0 bases, with 6 bases spanning the gap. The germline V gene has CDR1 LGHNA and CDR2 YNFKEQ. Here the CDR3 DNA reads TGTGCCAGCAGCCAAGAATGGGGTAGCAATCAGCCCCAGCATTTT. Translated: CASSQEWGSNQPQHF.

Comment on this clone: Distinct nucleotide sequences in the sample also encode this CDR3. V and J are TRBV5-6 and TRBJ1-1; D is unresolved. The CDR3 consists of 17 residues. Germline lookup yields CDR1 SGHDT and CDR2 YYEEEE. The germline V and J ends were trimmed by 0 bases and 1 base, with 16 bases remaining between them. The DNA of the CDR3 is TGTGCCAGCAGCTTGGGCTCTTTACCTCGAGGGAACACTGAAGCTTTCTTT. Translation: CASSLGSLPRGNTEAFF.

The genes are TRBV27 and TRBJ2-2; 7 nucleotides align to TRBD1. The CDR3 consists of 16 residues. The germline gives CDR1 MNHEY, CDR2 SMNVEV (reference sequence). J was trimmed by 1 base and V by 8 bases; bases with no gene match: 10. CDR3 bases: TGTGCCAGCGCCCCGGGACAGAATCTGAACACCGGGGAGCTGTTTTTT. It yields the protein CASAPGQNLNTGELFF.

The V gene is TRBV6-1, the J gene TRBJ1-1; D perhaps matches TRBD1 (5 bases). Trimming shortened V by 2 bases and J by 1 base, and 11 bases separated the two germline ends. Per the germline V gene, CDR1 is MNHNS and CDR2 is SASEGT. The CDR3 totals 15 residues. The DNA of the CDR3 is TGTGCCAGCAGTGAATATTGGCAGGGGAACACTGAAGCTTTCTTT. Its translation is CASSEYWQGNTEAFF.

This clone was counted between two and nine times. The J gene is TRBJ1-2, the V gene TRBV30; D unclear. Germline V lookup: CDR1 GTSNPN, CDR2 SVGIG (reference sequence). Trimming removed 2 bases from V and 4 bases from J, with 5 bases in between. The CDR3 is 11 amino acids. This CDR3 reads CAWSSRYGYTF. In nucleotides, the CDR3 is TGTGCCTGGAGTTCCCGCTATGGCTACACCTTC.

The chain links TRBV5-4 to TRBJ1-1; 9 bases are shared with TRBD1. CDR3 length equals 15 residues. CDR1 SGHNT and CDR2 YYREEE come from the germline V gene (reference sequence). Trimming removed 2 bases from V and 1 base from J; junction bases left unmatched: 3. CDR3 amino acids: CASSLTGGWNTEAFF. CDR3 DNA: TGTGCCAGCAGCTTAACAGGGGGCTGGAACACTGAAGCTTTCTTT. The full variable domain, completed using reference TRBV5-4 and TRBJ1-1, is ETGVTQSPTHLIKTRGQQVTLRCSSQSGHNTVSWYQQALGQGPQFIFQYYREEENGRGNFPPRFSGLQFPNYSSELNVNALELDDSALYLCASSLTGGWNTEAFFGQGTRLTVV.